Presented here are 22 T cell receptor beta chains from one specimen sequenced in a study of metastatic and nonmetastatic thyroid tumors. Patients underwent thyroid surgery, and none had received any treatment before it. TCRdb redid the clone calls on the PCR reads using MiXCR. The data show about 38,000 clones, about 24% seen once. Sequencing used blood. These receptors were obtained from a female donor with papillary thyroid cancer or a benign thyroid nodule (not recorded which). Some clones in this sample may be carry-over from other donors' samples.

V gene TRBV27 combines with J gene TRBJ2-1; tentatively, D is TRBD2 (6 bases). This CDR3 comprises 16 residues. Germline V gives CDR1 MNHEY, CDR2 SMNVEV (reference sequence). The V and J ends lost 5 bases and 3 bases respectively, with 17 bases between them. The CDR3 DNA reads TGTGCCAGCAGTAACCCCGGGACTGCATTCTACAATGAGCAGTTCTTC. It translates to CASSNPGTAFYNEQFF.

Many counts were recorded for this clone. This sequence joins TRBV7-9 and TRBJ2-1, with unresolved D. The V end was cut by 5 bases, the J end by 7 bases, with 18 bases between. CDR1 is SEHNR and CDR2 is FQNEAQ in the germline V gene (reference sequence). This CDR3 contains 15 residues. The CDR3 reads CASSPTPADPNEQFF. The CDR3 DNA reads as TGTGCCAGCAGCCCGACCCCTGCCGATCCTAATGAGCAGTTCTTC.

The rearrangement links TRBV27 to TRBJ1-4, with D possibly matching TRBD1 (5 bases). This CDR3 has 15 residues. From germline, CDR1 is MNHEY and CDR2 SMNVEV (reference sequence). Trimming took 3 bases from V and 12 from J, leaving 20 bases between them. The CDR3, as DNA: TGTGCCAGCAGTTTGCGGTCCGGGGACGGGGAACAACTGTTTTTT. The encoded protein is CASSLRSGDGEQLFF.

In this sample, this clone turned up many times. The germline gene is not matched at one end of the junction; a read error may be the cause. The chain's CDR3 is CASSSPGLAGIVGHNEQFF. In nucleotides, the CDR3 is TGTGCCAGCTCATCACCTGGACTAGCGGGAATTGTAGGGCACAATGAGCAGTTCTTC. V gene TRBV18 combines with J gene TRBJ2-1, with 12 nucleotides matching TRBD2. The CDR3 runs 19 residues. The germline V gene has CDR1 KGHSH and CDR2 LQKENI.

This chain connects TRBV7-2 to TRBJ2-7; TRBD1 aligns across 11 bases. J gave up 3 bases and V 2 bases, and 3 bases lay outside the gene matches. This CDR3 is built from 15 residues. In germline, CDR1 is SGHTA, CDR2 FQGNSA. CDR3 DNA sequence: TGTGCCAGCAGCTTAACCGGGACAGGGGGCTACGAGCAGTACTTC. Its translation: CASSLTGTGGYEQYF. Full variable domain (missing parts from reference TRBV7-2 and TRBJ2-7): GAGVSQSPSNKVTEKGKDVELRCDPISGHTALYWYRQSLGQGLEFLIYFQGNSAPDKSGLPSDRFSAERTGGSVSTLTIQRTQQEDSAVYLCASSLTGTGGYEQYFGPGTRLTVT.

The chain couples TRBV14 to TRBJ2-7; perhaps TRBD2 as D (6 bases). V was clipped by 2 bases and J by 7 bases, with 18 bases between them. Germline loops: CDR1 SGHDN, CDR2 FVKESK. The CDR3 runs to 15 residues. CDR3 in amino acids: CASSQLVGSRKEQYF. In nucleotides, the CDR3 is TGTGCCAGCAGCCAATTGGTCGGGAGTAGGAAAGAGCAGTACTTC.

V is TRBV6-4 and J is TRBJ2-1, with TRBD2 identical over 11 bases. There are 19 residues in the CDR3. The germline gives CDR1 MRHNA, CDR2 SNTAGT. The V and J ends lost 2 bases and 0 bases, in that order; junction bases with no gene match: 9. CDR3 amino acids: CASSDSSGGAAGSYNEQFF. CDR3 sequence (DNA): TGTGCCAGCAGTGACAGTAGCGGGGGGGCCGCCGGCTCCTACAATGAGCAGTTCTTC.

This clone has at least ten counts. The chain has TRBV6-4 and TRBJ2-6; the D is unclear. CDR1 is MRHNA, CDR2 SNTAGT, per germline. V gave up 7 bases and J gave up 2 bases, with 12 bases separating them. The CDR3 extends over 15 amino acids. CDR3: CASTNWNTGANVLTF. The CDR3 DNA reads TGTGCCAGCACCAACTGGAATACTGGGGCCAACGTCCTGACTTTC.

The V gene is TRBV6-2 or TRBV6-3, the J gene TRBJ2-2; D unclear. Trimming took off 1 base at V and 7 bases at J, with 13 bases between the two ends. The germline gives CDR1 MNHEY, CDR2 SVGEGT. The length of the CDR3 is 15 residues. This CDR3 reads CASSYFLDIGGELFF. The CDR3, as DNA: TGTGCCAGCAGTTACTTCCTCGATATCGGCGGGGAGCTGTTTTTT.

In its sample, this clone was seen a few times. The chain carries TRBV5-1 and TRBJ1-3; no definite D call. Deletions cut 4 bases from V and 3 bases from J, with 8 bases between. Germline values: CDR1 SGHRS, CDR2 YFSETQ. The CDR3 extends over 13 amino acids. CDR3 residues: CASSPAVGNTIYF. DNA for the CDR3: TGCGCCAGCAGCCCAGCCGTTGGAAACACCATATATTTT.

This clone was seen repeatedly, ten times or more. The chain uses TRBV28 and TRBJ1-2, with D unclear. Per the germline V gene, CDR1 is MDHEN and CDR2 is SYDVKM. The CDR3 extends over 13 amino acids. Trimming left V 7 bases short and J 4 bases short, with 13 bases between. The CDR3 DNA is TGTGCCAGCACTTCGCCCAGACGCTATGGCTACACCTTC. Its protein is CASTSPRRYGYTF.

This clone was picked up a small number of times. The chain joins TRBV11-2 to TRBJ2-1; D is unclear. V was clipped by 3 bases and J by 4 bases, with 10 bases between them. Germline V lookup: CDR1 SGHAT, CDR2 FQNNGV. The CDR3 loop spans 14 amino acids. The CDR3 region is CASSFDGRYNEQFF. CDR3 sequence (DNA): TGTGCCAGCAGCTTCGATGGGCGTTACAATGAGCAGTTCTTC.

The rearrangement links TRBV20-1 to TRBJ1-2; D is perhaps TRBD1 (5 bases). Trimming removed 4 bases from V and 2 bases from J, with 20 bases in between. CDR3 length: 16 residues. Looked up from germline, CDR1 is DFQATT and CDR2 is SNEGSKA (reference sequence). The CDR3 sequence: CSAISQAMGENYGYTF. The CDR3 DNA reads as TGCAGTGCTATTTCCCAGGCTATGGGGGAGAACTATGGCTACACCTTC.

Ten or more counts support this clone. The chain is built from TRBV11-2 and TRBJ1-1; D ambiguous. The CDR3 has 12 residues. V was clipped by 4 bases and J by 1 base, with 4 bases between them. Per the germline V gene, CDR1 is SGHAT and CDR2 is FQNNGV. This chain's CDR3 is CASSSGNTEAFF. The DNA for the CDR3 is TGTGCCAGCAGCTCAGGGAACACTGAAGCTTTCTTT.

This clone has ten or more counts. The chain employs TRBV18 and TRBJ2-5, with D unresolved. The V gene lost 3 bases and the J gene lost 2 bases, with 7 bases spanning the gap. From germline, CDR1 is KGHSH and CDR2 LQKENI. CDR3 length equals 13 residues. The CDR3 nucleotides are TGTGCCAGCTCACCCGAGATACAAGAGACCCAGTACTTC. It yields the protein CASSPEIQETQYF. Based on the CDR3 plus reference TRBV18 and TRBJ2-5, the full variable domain is NAGVMQNPRHLVRRRGQEARLRCSPMKGHSHVYWYRQLPEEGLKFMVYLQKENIIDESGMPKERFSAEFPKEGPSILRIQQVVRGDSAAYFCASSPEIQETQYFGPGTRLLVL.

Only a few counts were recorded for this clone. The chain couples TRBV15 to TRBJ2-7; D might be TRBD1 (5 bases). The CDR3 covers 15 residues. V lost 1 base to trimming and J lost 3 bases, with 13 bases between them. In germline, CDR1 is LNHNV, CDR2 YYDKDF (reference sequence). CDR3 coding DNA: TGTGCCACCAGCAGAGCCTCGGACAACATCTACGAGCAGTACTTC. Its protein is CATSRASDNIYEQYF.

This clone showed up many times. The chain has TRBV3-1 and TRBJ2-5; 14 bases agree with TRBD2. The V gene end was trimmed by 4 bases and the J gene end by 5 bases; junction bases not matched to a gene: 6. Per the germline V gene, CDR1 is LGHDT and CDR2 is YNNKEL (reference sequence). The CDR3 runs 16 residues. CDR3 residues: CASSPTSGGAYETQYF. DNA for the CDR3: TGTGCCAGCAGCCCGACTAGCGGGGGGGCGTATGAGACCCAGTACTTC.

The V call is TRBV2, the J call TRBJ2-2, with 9 bases aligning to TRBD2. The CDR3 is 15 residues long. The ends lost 4 bases at V and 3 bases at J; junction bases unmatched: 3. The germline V gene has CDR1 SNHLY and CDR2 FYNNEI. The CDR3 DNA reads TGTGCCAGCAGTGGGCTAGCGGGGCACACCGGGGAGCTGTTTTTT. This codes for CASSGLAGHTGELFF.

This clone was found many times. Possible read error: a much larger clone is one base away. This sequence joins TRBV6-4 and TRBJ2-3; perhaps TRBD2 as D (5 bases). From germline, CDR1 is MRHNA and CDR2 SNTAGT. This CDR3 region has 13 residues. CDR3 in DNA: TGTGCCGGCAGTGACGGGGAAGCAGATACGCAGTATTTT. It translates to CAGSDGEADTQYF.

This clone has a count of ten or more. The chain is built from TRBV9 and TRBJ2-3; 7 bases match TRBD1. Losses at the gene ends were 4 bases for V and 3 bases for J; bases not matched to a gene: 8. The germline CDR1 and CDR2 sequences are SGDLS and YYNGEE. The CDR3 is 15 amino acids. The DNA of the CDR3 is TGTGCCAGCAGCTCCCGGGACAGTATAACAGATACGCAGTATTTT. Protein: CASSSRDSITDTQYF.

In the case of this clone: The junction differs from germline at one of its ends, possibly a read error. J is TRBJ1-1 and V is TRBV4-3, with D unresolved. The CDR3 spans 15 residues. Germline lookup yields CDR1 LGHNA and CDR2 YSLEER. The CDR3 spells CASSQGWALSDEAFF. The CDR3 DNA follows: TGCGCTAGCAGCCAAGGTTGGGCACTCTCTGATGAAGCTTTCTTT.

This clone was picked up many times. The rearrangement joins TRBV19 to TRBJ1-2, with TRBD1 identical over 11 bases. Losses at the gene ends were 3 bases for V and 7 bases for J; bases not matched to a gene: 7. Germline CDR1 and CDR2: LNHDA and SQIVND (reference sequence). This CDR3 region has 15 residues. The CDR3 DNA reads TGTGCCAGTAGTATTGGCGGACAGGGGGCCTTTGGCTACACCTTC. It encodes CASSIGGQGAFGYTF.